This TCR beta chain was sequenced in a study of identical twins' blood T cells. Study in general: Roughly 50 million reads covered roughly 6 alpha-chain and roughly 6 beta-chain libraries.

Via MiXCR, TCRdb re-called the 5' RACE reads, giving one row per CDR3 protein. The table lists hundreds of thousands of distinct CDR3 sequences, about 28% of them singletons. The CDR3 length is 15 residues. The junction had 9 bases not matched to a gene; V was cut back by 3 bases and J by 2 bases. Germline-derived CDR1 and CDR2 are DFQATT and SNEGSKA (reference sequence). The chain links TRBV20-1 to TRBJ1-2; 7 nucleotides line up with TRBD1. Sequencing input: PBMCs. The clonotype was recovered from a woman aged 18 to 50 in good health. CDR3 sequence: CSASRGQLQNYGYTF. CDR3 bases: TGCAGTGCTAGCCGGGGACAGCTACAAAACTATGGCTACACCTTC.